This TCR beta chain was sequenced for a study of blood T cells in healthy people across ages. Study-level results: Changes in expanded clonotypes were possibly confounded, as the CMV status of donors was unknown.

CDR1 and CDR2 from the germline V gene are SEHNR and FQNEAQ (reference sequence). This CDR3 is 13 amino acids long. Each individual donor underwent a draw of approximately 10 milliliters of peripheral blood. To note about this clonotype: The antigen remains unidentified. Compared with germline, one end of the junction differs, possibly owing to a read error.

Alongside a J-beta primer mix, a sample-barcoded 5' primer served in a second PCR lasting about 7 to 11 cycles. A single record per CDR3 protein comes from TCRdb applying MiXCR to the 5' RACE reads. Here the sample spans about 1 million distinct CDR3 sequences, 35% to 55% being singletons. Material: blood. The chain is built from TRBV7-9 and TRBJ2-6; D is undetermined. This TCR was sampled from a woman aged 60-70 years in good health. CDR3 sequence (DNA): TGTGCCAGCAGCTTAGCTGAGGCCAACATCCTGACTTTC. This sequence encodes CASSLAEANILTF.